The T cell receptor beta chain under discussion was sequenced for a study of cytomegalovirus exposure and HLA in healthy donors. PCR primers comprised 60 Vbeta and 13 Jbeta primers. Produced via immunoSEQ multiplex PCR; TCRdb's table is partial and in-frame only. The sample carries around 130,000 clones, approximately 82% recorded once. Comments on this clone: The antigen remains undetermined.

Findings and caveats of the study: Excluded: some indistinguishable V segments such as TRBV6-2 and TRBV6-3.

The CDR3 is 14 residues long. J gave up 3 bases and V 3 bases, and 4 bases lay outside the gene matches. Per the germline V gene, CDR1 is LNHNV and CDR2 is YYDKDF (reference sequence). This chain connects TRBV15 to TRBJ1-1; 7 bases are a match to TRBD1. The sample consisted of PBMCs. The receptor was derived from a boy aged 2 to 10 in good health and CMV-seronegative. This CDR3 reads CATSRGTGDTEAFF. CDR3 coding DNA: TGTGCCACCAGCAGGGGAACAGGGGACACTGAAGCTTTCTTT.